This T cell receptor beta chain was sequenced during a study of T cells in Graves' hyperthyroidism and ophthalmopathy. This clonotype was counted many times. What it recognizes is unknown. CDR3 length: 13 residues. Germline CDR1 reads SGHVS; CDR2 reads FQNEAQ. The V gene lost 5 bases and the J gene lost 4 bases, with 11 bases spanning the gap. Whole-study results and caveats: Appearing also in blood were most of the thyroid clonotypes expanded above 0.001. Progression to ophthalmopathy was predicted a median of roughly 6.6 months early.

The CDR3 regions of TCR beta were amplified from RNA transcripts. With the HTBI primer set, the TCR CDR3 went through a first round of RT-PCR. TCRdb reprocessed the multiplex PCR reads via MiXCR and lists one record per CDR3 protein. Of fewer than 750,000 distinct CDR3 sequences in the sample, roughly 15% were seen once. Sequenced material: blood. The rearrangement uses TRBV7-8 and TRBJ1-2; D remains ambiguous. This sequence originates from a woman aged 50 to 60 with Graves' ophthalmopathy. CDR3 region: CASSVVRSYGYTF. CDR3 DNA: TGTGCCAGCAGCGTAGTACGCAGCTATGGCTACACCTTC. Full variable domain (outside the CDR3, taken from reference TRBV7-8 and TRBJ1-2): GAGVSQSPRYKVAKRGQDVALRCDPISGHVSLFWYQQALGQGPEFLTYFQNEAQLDKSGLPSDRFFAERPEGSVSTLKIQRTQQEDSAVYLCASSVVRSYGYTFGSGTRLTVV.